The next 27 T cell receptor beta chains were all read from a single sample in a study of shared clonotypes between healthy human individuals (dated by TCRdb to about 2020). For the CD8 naive samples, CD45RO-negative cells were positively selected for CCR7, yielding a CD45RA+CCR7+ population from which TemRA cells were excluded. Libraries were constructed by the immunoSEQ multiplex PCR assay. As stored in TCRdb, this immuneACCESS dataset retains in-frame rearrangements with V and J assigned. A fraction of the clones does not appear; measured against another copy, unresolved V genes explain less than half of the discrepancy, and the remainder lacks a known reason. Present in this sample are 2 million to 2.5 million clones, around 93% of which were seen just once. The top ten clonotypes cover under 2% of the sample. Material for sequencing was naive CD8+ T cells from PBMCs. This specimen's cell subset or site label, interpreted: CD45RA+CCR7+. Receptor source: a man aged 18-30 years in good health. Some clones in this sample may be carry-over from other donors' samples.

For this clone: This specimen includes other DNA sequences encoding the same CDR3. The rearrangement joins TRBV27 to TRBJ2-7; weak D call: TRBD2 (7 bases). Germline CDR1 MNHEY, CDR2 SMNVEV (reference sequence). This CDR3 contains 13 residues. With 3 bases removed from V and 5 bases from J, the gap between germline ends came to 11 bases. The CDR3 nucleotides read TGTGCCAGCAGTTTGGGGGGGCTGGACGAGCAGTACTTC. This sequence encodes CASSLGGLDEQYF.

V gene TRBV9 combines with J gene TRBJ1-2; a weak D match, TRBD1 (5 bases). V was clipped by 6 bases and J by 4 bases, with 19 bases between them. The CDR3 sequence is 15 residues long. Per germline, CDR1 SGDLS and CDR2 YYNGEE. For the CDR3, the DNA is TGTGCCAGCAACTCGGAGTCGCGGGGGACCTATGGCTACACCTTC. Amino acid sequence: CASNSESRGTYGYTF.

This CDR3 reads CASGWNGKIEQFF. CDR3 DNA sequence: TGTGCCAGCGGCTGGAACGGGAAGATTGAGCAGTTCTTC. The chain recombines TRBV2 with TRBJ2-1; tentative D call: TRBD2 (5 bases). Per the germline V gene, CDR1 is SNHLY and CDR2 is FYNNEI. The V and J ends lost 8 bases and 9 bases respectively, with 17 bases between them. The CDR3 loop spans 13 amino acids.

The chain is built from TRBV27 and TRBJ2-1, with 8 bases aligning to TRBD2. V shed 7 bases, J shed 2 bases, and the junction held 13 bases outside the gene matches. The CDR3 is made up of 17 amino acids. The germline CDR1 and CDR2 sequences are MNHEY and SMNVEV (reference sequence). CDR3 loop: CASIPIPGRGAYNEQFF. Written as DNA, the CDR3 is TGTGCCAGCATCCCAATACCGGGGCGGGGGGCCTACAATGAGCAGTTCTTC.

The V gene is TRBV6-5, the J gene TRBJ2-7, with 8 bases that match TRBD2. Per the germline V gene, CDR1 is MNHEY and CDR2 is SVGAGI. The trim removed 6 bases at V and 3 bases at J, leaving 10 bases unmatched. The length of the CDR3 is 15 residues. As DNA, the CDR3 is TGTGCCAGCAGCGCGAACGGCGGGGGGTACTACGAGCAGTACTTC. As protein: CASSANGGGYYEQYF.

The gene calls are TRBV28 and TRBJ2-5, with 9 bases matching TRBD2. CDR3 length: 13 residues. Looked up from germline, CDR1 is MDHEN and CDR2 is SYDVKM. V gave up 10 bases and J gave up 1 base; unmatched junction bases: 4. The CDR3 is CATSGGTQETQYF. The CDR3, as DNA: TGTGCCACCAGCGGGGGGACCCAAGAGACCCAGTACTTC.

Only one count was recorded for this clone. This chain links TRBV18 with TRBJ2-7; D remains ambiguous. This CDR3 region has 16 residues. CDR1 and CDR2 from the germline V gene are KGHSH and LQKENI. Trimming cost V 2 bases and J 0 bases, with 14 bases left between them. The CDR3 bases are TGTGCCAGCTCACCAAGTGACCGTGACCCCTCCTACGAGCAGTACTTC. Translating gives CASSPSDRDPSYEQYF.

The chain is built from TRBV5-1 and TRBJ1-2; D may be TRBD1 (5 bases). CDR1 is SGHRS, CDR2 YFSETQ, per germline. The CDR3 has 14 amino acids. V was shortened by 3 bases and J by 6 bases, with 15 bases between the two germline ends. The CDR3 spells CASSWEAGRDGYTF. CDR3 sequence (DNA): TGCGCCAGCAGCTGGGAGGCAGGGAGGGATGGCTACACCTTC.

The chain uses TRBV27 and TRBJ2-7; 11 positions match TRBD2. The V gene end was trimmed by 7 bases and the J gene end by 3 bases; junction bases not matched to a gene: 11. This CDR3 has 16 residues. Per the germline V gene, CDR1 is MNHEY and CDR2 is SMNVEV (reference sequence). The CDR3 nucleotides are TGTGCCAGCACAGGACTCGGGACTAGCGGACTCTACGAGCAGTACTTC. Its protein is CASTGLGTSGLYEQYF.

V gene TRBV18 combines with J gene TRBJ1-2; D unresolved. This CDR3 spans 17 amino acids. Germline V gene sequence: CDR1 KGHSH, CDR2 LQKENI. Trimming shortened V by 1 base and J by 0 bases, and 15 bases separated the two germline ends. This chain's CDR3 is CASSPLPAARANYGYTF. The CDR3 region has the DNA TGTGCCAGCTCACCACTCCCTGCCGCCCGAGCTAACTATGGCTACACCTTC.

CDR3 coding DNA: TGTGCCAGCAGTGAAGGTGTAGAGCAGTTCTTC. This encodes CASSEGVEQFF. V usage is TRBV6-1 and J usage is TRBJ2-1, with unresolved D. This CDR3 has 11 amino acids. CDR1 is MNHNS and CDR2 is SASEGT in the germline V gene. Trimming removed 1 base from V and 10 bases from J, with 5 bases in between.

The V call is TRBV10-3, the J call TRBJ2-3; D is possibly TRBD1 (6 bases). The CDR3 contains 17 residues. Germline V gene data show CDR1 as ENHRY and CDR2 as SYGVKD. Deletions cut 3 bases from V and 1 base from J, with 17 bases between. The chain's CDR3 is CAISELGGGAGTDTQYF. CDR3 nucleotides: TGTGCCATCAGTGAACTTGGTGGGGGCGCCGGCACAGATACGCAGTATTTT.

The rearrangement links TRBV5-4 to TRBJ2-7; D is unclear. Germline CDR1 is SGHNT and CDR2 is YYREEE (reference sequence). Trimming cost V 5 bases and J 2 bases, with 8 bases left between them. The CDR3 loop spans 12 amino acids. The CDR3 nucleotides are TGTGCCAGCAGGTCTTCAACCTACGAGCAGTACTTC. Protein: CASRSSTYEQYF.

J is TRBJ1-2 and V is TRBV5-6; D uncertain. The CDR3 has 15 amino acids. Trimming took off 1 base at V and 6 bases at J, with 16 bases between the two ends. Germline CDR1 reads SGHDT; CDR2 reads YYEEEE. The CDR3 nucleotides read TGTGCCAGCAGCTTGTCAGGCAGCAGGATCAATGGCTACACCTTC. Protein product: CASSLSGSRINGYTF.

This clone was seen just once. CDR3 sequence: CARELAGINEQFF. The CDR3 DNA is TGTGCCAGGGAGCTGGCGGGTATCAATGAGCAGTTCTTC. This rearrangement joins TRBV2 to TRBJ2-1, with D possibly TRBD2 on 5 matching bases. This CDR3 spans 13 amino acids. From germline, CDR1 is SNHLY and CDR2 FYNNEI. The V and J ends lost 9 bases and 6 bases respectively, with 15 bases between them.

The chain carries TRBV5-4 and TRBJ2-7; D is undetermined. V lost 3 bases and J lost 5, with 9 bases in between. The CDR3 contains 12 residues. Germline loops: CDR1 SGHNT, CDR2 YYREEE (reference sequence). The CDR3, as DNA: TGTGCCAGCAGCTCCCCACCGGACGAGCAGTACTTC. As protein: CASSSPPDEQYF.

This chain joins TRBV9 and TRBJ2-2; D might be TRBD1 (6 bases). The length of the CDR3 is 19 residues. Germline V CDR1 and CDR2: SGDLS, YYNGEE. Trimming left V 0 bases short and J 1 base short, with 19 bases between. This CDR3 reads CASSVATRGGLRNTGELFF. Written as DNA, the CDR3 is TGTGCCAGCAGCGTAGCTACCCGAGGGGGTTTAAGGAACACCGGGGAGCTGTTTTTT.

J is TRBJ2-3 and V is TRBV6-5; 7 bases match TRBD2. The CDR3 spans 14 residues. Germline CDR1 reads MNHEY; CDR2 reads SVGAGI. Trimming removed 6 bases from V and 5 bases from J; junction bases left unmatched: 8. The CDR3 DNA is TGTGCCAGCAGCCAGCGGGGAGTTGGAGATACGCAGTATTTT. The encoded protein is CASSQRGVGDTQYF.

The chain is built from TRBV7-3 and TRBJ1-1; TRBD1 is a possible D gene (6 bases). The CDR3 has 17 residues. CDR1 SGHTA and CDR2 FQGTGA come from the germline V gene. V was cut by 1 base and J by 1 base, with 16 bases left in between. CDR3 region: CASSLIRGTAENTEAFF. The CDR3 DNA is TGTGCCAGCAGCTTAATTAGGGGGACGGCTGAGAACACTGAAGCTTTCTTT.

The chain uses TRBV28 and TRBJ2-1; a possible D gene is TRBD2 (5 bases). Germline CDR1 and CDR2: MDHEN and SYDVKM. This CDR3 is 14 amino acids long. V dropped 11 bases and J dropped 2 bases, with 16 bases sitting between them. The CDR3, as DNA: TGTGCCGGCGCCTACAGCGGAACCTACAATGAGCAGTTCTTC. It codes for CAGAYSGTYNEQFF.

This chain uses TRBV9 with TRBJ2-2; D remains unclear. This CDR3 region has 12 residues. Germline V gene data show CDR1 as SGDLS and CDR2 as YYNGEE. V dropped 5 bases and J dropped 7 bases, with 9 bases sitting between them. CDR3 loop: CASRGGVGELFF. The CDR3 region has the DNA TGTGCCAGCAGGGGCGGAGTCGGGGAGCTGTTTTTT.

The rearrangement uses TRBV7-9 and TRBJ2-1, with D maybe TRBD1 (5 bases). The CDR3 extends over 12 amino acids. CDR1 SEHNR and CDR2 FQNEAQ come from the germline V gene (reference sequence). V gave up 2 bases and J gave up 12 bases, with 11 bases separating them. The CDR3 bases are TGTGCCAGCAGCTTACAGGGCTTGGGGCAGTTCTTC. Its protein is CASSLQGLGQFF.

This clone appeared a single time. The rearrangement links TRBV28 to TRBJ1-3; D is unclear. V dropped 6 bases and J dropped 1 base, with 4 bases sitting between them. Germline V lookup: CDR1 MDHEN, CDR2 SYDVKM. The CDR3 covers 12 residues. The CDR3 is CASRGSGNTIYF. The CDR3 bases are TGTGCCAGCAGGGGGTCTGGAAACACCATATATTTT.

This sequence joins TRBV27 and TRBJ2-7, with D tentatively TRBD1 or TRBD2 (6 bases each). Germline V CDR1 and CDR2: MNHEY, SMNVEV (reference sequence). The CDR3 contains 15 residues. Trimming cost V 10 bases and J 1 base, with 20 bases left between them. The CDR3 DNA reads TGTGCCACTAGAGGGGGAGTGAGCGGGTCCTACGAGCAGTACTTC. Protein: CATRGGVSGSYEQYF.

V usage is TRBV11-2 and J usage is TRBJ2-3; the match to TRBD1 covers 9 bases. Per the germline V gene, CDR1 is SGHAT and CDR2 is FQNNGV. The CDR3 is 18 residues long. With 8 bases clipped from V and 2 bases from J, the junction kept 17 bases outside the gene matches. The CDR3 protein is CASRIRQGGQGITDTQYF. CDR3 sequence (DNA): TGTGCCAGCCGTATCCGACAGGGGGGACAGGGTATCACAGATACGCAGTATTTT.

V gene TRBV4-3 combines with J gene TRBJ1-5; 10 bases align to TRBD1. The CDR3 is 14 residues long. V lost 6 bases, J lost 5 bases, and 4 bases stayed unmatched. Germline V gene lookup returns CDR1 LGHNA and CDR2 YSLEER. In DNA, the CDR3 is TGCGCCAGCAGTCGGACAGGGGGGGATCAGCCCCAGCATTTT. Its protein product is CASSRTGGDQPQHF.

A few counts support this clone. V and J are TRBV9 and TRBJ1-1; D might be TRBD1 (5 bases). There are 13 residues in the CDR3. Trimming pared 3 bases from V and 6 bases from J, leaving 12 bases between. Germline values: CDR1 SGDLS, CDR2 YYNGEE. For the CDR3, the DNA is TGTGCCAGCAGCGCCTCGGGGCCTTCTGAAGCTTTCTTT. Translated, it gives CASSASGPSEAFF.